This entry is about one T cell receptor beta chain. Antigen unknown. This sample was taken from a study of CD8+CD57+ T cells in acquired aplastic anemia. On the study more broadly: On average, sorted CD4+ and CD8+ cells gave approximately 3.5 ug of DNA. Study-wide findings and caveats: Simpson's diversity of CD8+ cells was not significantly different in patients compared with controls. In common between the patients and the controls were around 30 CD8+ CDR3 sequences.

The template for TCR beta VDJ and CDR3 sequence profiling was genomic DNA. MiXCR, run by TCRdb on the reads, gives a single entry per CDR3 protein. Of around 64,000 distinct CDR3 sequences listed, roughly 54% are singletons. The germline V gene encodes CDR1 SGHNT and CDR2 YENEEA. The CDR3 has 13 amino acids. Losses at the gene ends were 0 bases for V and 7 bases for J; bases not matched to a gene: 2. The TCR sequence derives from a human donor in good health, serving as a control. The sequenced sample consisted of sorted CD4+, CD8+, or CD8+CD57+ T cells (not recorded which) from PBMCs. The chain recombines TRBV11-3 with TRBJ2-5, with TRBD1 matching over 7 bases. CDR3 residues: CASSLDPGGTQYF. The CDR3, as DNA: TGTGCCAGCAGCTTAGATCCAGGGGGGACCCAGTACTTC.